This T cell receptor (beta chain) was captured in a study of cytomegalovirus exposure and HLA in healthy donors. A note on this clone: What it recognizes is unknown.

13 Jbeta primers and 60 Vbeta primers were used for the PCR. Method: immunoSEQ multiplex PCR; TCRdb's copy keeps in-frame clones and lacks some. The sample has 210,000 or so clones, around 89% seen once; the top ten hold approximately 1%. Broader study findings: Later findings reportedly placed an Asian-associated ancestry cluster below the roughly 660-donor mean for N-insertions.

Sequencing was done on a sample of PBMCs. The origin of this receptor is a woman between 18 and 29 years old in good health and CMV-seronegative.

CDR3 nucleotides: TGTGCCAGCAGTTACTCCTGGACAAGCACAGATACGCAGTATTTT. It specifies CASSYSWTSTDTQYF. This rearrangement joins TRBV6-5 to TRBJ2-3; a weak D match, TRBD1 (5 bases). CDR1 and CDR2 (germline): MNHEY, SVGAGI. The CDR3 runs to 15 residues. Between the trimmed V and J ends, which lost 0 bases and 0 bases, there was a span of 7 bases.